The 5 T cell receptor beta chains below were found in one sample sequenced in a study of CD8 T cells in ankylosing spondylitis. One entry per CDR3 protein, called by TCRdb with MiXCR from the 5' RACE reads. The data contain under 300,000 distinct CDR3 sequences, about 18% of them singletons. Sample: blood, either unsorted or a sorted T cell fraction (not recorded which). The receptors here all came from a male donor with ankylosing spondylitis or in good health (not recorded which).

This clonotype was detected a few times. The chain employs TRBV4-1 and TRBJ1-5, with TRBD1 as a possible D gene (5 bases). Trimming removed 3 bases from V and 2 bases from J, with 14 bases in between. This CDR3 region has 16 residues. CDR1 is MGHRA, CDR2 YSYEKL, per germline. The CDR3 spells CASSHPQGSGNQPQHF. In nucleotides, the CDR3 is TGCGCCAGCAGCCACCCGCAGGGATCAGGCAATCAGCCCCAGCATTTT.

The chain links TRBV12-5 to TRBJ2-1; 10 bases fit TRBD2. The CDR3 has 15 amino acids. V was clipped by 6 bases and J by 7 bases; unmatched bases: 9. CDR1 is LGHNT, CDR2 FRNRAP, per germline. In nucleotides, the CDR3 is TGTGCTAGTGGAGAAGCGGGAGGGCCCCGGAATGAGCAGTTCTTC. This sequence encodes CASGEAGGPRNEQFF.

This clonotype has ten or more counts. The DNA of the CDR3 is TGCGCCAGCAGCCAATGGTCTGGGACTAGCAGCTACGAGCAGTACTTC. Translated: CASSQWSGTSSYEQYF. The rearrangement joins TRBV4-1 to TRBJ2-7; 9 bases fit TRBD2. The V gene's germline CDR1 is MGHRA and CDR2 YSYEKL. V shed 2 bases, J shed 3 bases, and the junction held 8 bases outside the gene matches. The CDR3 is 16 residues long.

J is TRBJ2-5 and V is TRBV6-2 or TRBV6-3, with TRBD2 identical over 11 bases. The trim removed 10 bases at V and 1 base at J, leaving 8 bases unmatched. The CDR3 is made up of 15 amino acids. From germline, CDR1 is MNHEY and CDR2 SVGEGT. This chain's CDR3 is CATSALAGGQETQYF. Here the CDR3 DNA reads TGTGCCACCTCAGCCCTAGCGGGAGGCCAAGAGACCCAGTACTTC.

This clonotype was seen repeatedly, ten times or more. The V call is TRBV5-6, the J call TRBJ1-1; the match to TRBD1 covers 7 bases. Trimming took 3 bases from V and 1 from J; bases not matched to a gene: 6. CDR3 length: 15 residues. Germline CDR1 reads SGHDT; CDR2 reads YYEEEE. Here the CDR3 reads CASSWPGTANTEAFF. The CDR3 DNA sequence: TGTGCCAGCAGCTGGCCAGGGACAGCGAACACTGAAGCTTTCTTT.